This TCR beta chain appears in the sequencing data of a study of T cells in Graves' hyperthyroidism and ophthalmopathy. This clonotype showed up many times. Amplification of TCR beta CDR3 regions used RNA as the template. First-round RT-PCR with HTBI primers amplified the TCR CDR3 region. TCRdb independently ran MiXCR on the multiplex PCR reads; one entry per CDR3 protein. Of more than 350,000 distinct CDR3 sequences listed, 13% to 15% are singletons. Trimming removed 7 bases from V and 5 bases from J; junction bases left unmatched: 4. Germline V gene sequence: CDR1 MDHEN, CDR2 SYDVKM. The CDR3 is 13 amino acids.

Sequencing used blood. V and J are TRBV28 and TRBJ2-1; TRBD1 agrees at 8 bases. This clonotype was obtained from a woman in her sixties with Graves' ophthalmopathy. The CDR3 coding sequence is TGTGCCAGCATCAGGGGGCTAAACAATGAGCAGTTCTTC. Translated, it gives CASIRGLNNEQFF.